This TCR beta chain was found in a study of post-analysis software for immune sequencing data (dated by TCRdb to 2014 to 2015). At the level of the whole study: Disease courses on record covered relapsing-remitting, secondary progressive and progressive-relapsing multiple sclerosis, though some patients had no subtype annotation. A subset of samples was prepared in parallel using single-end sample barcoding, then pooled and co-amplified after Illumina adapter ligation. Patient repertoires were compared against roughly 12 previously published healthy control repertoires from donors aged roughly 6 to 28 years.

As to this clonotype: Its antigen remains unidentified. No qualities accompany the bases; no much larger clone lies one base away.

The library relied on PCR. Sequencing used an Illumina HiSeq 2500. To reduce PCR and sequencing biases, unique molecular identifiers were incorporated into the TCR beta cDNA libraries. Every 1 to 10 million input T cells yielded 500,000 or so cDNA molecules, meaning each molecule approximated one T cell. The patient libraries were prepared and sequenced with the same protocol used for the earlier healthy control dataset. Within a given batch, samples were prepared together, multiplexed and sequenced on the same HiSeq lane. The paper's processing steps were these. MIGEC handled the raw barcoded reads, throwing out single-read molecular identifier groups before consensus assembly and CDR3 extraction. VDJtools was used for post-analysis of the clonotype tables, and diversity was normalized by down-sampling every dataset to the size of the smallest sample. To correct batch-related cross-sample contamination, repertoire overlap clustering matched CDR3 amino acid sequences but not nucleotide sequences. TCRdb reworked the public reads: Q25 trimming with fastp, MiXCR clone assembly, productive beta chains retained. For every CDR3 protein sequence, its rows merge into one entry that carries the most common genes and DNA. What appears here as the V and J calls and clone size reflects TCRdb's work, not the paper's. The sample data list over 300,000 distinct CDR3 sequences, and roughly 38% of these were observed just once. The biggest ten clones account for roughly an eighth of the sample.

Overall study results and their limits: A handful of TRBV segments, including TRBV5-6, TRBV5-1 and TRBV20-1, were significantly more frequent in patients than controls. The multiple sclerosis patient group was slightly younger than the control group. Multiple sclerosis patients had significantly lower normalized Chao1 diversity than controls, a result that suggests substantial peripheral T-cell clonal expansion. When samples were clustered directly using the F measure, samples prepared in the same batch co-clustered strongly, which prompted a batch-effect correction.

From cysteine to phenylalanine, the CDR3 is 14 amino acids long. Of the read, only the CDR3 DNA is kept; its 42 bases are in frame from base 1. CDR1 ENHRY and CDR2 SYGVKD are derived from the germline V gene. V and J are truncated by 6 bases and 0 bases respectively, leaving an intervening sequence of 12 bases. To demonstrate the VDJtools post-analysis software, the study profiled TCR beta repertoires from the peripheral blood of approximately twelve young patients with multiple sclerosis. The multiple sclerosis patients were children and adolescents between roughly 6 and 16 years of age. Sequenced sample: blood. This TCR derives from a girl between 5 and 17 years old with multiple sclerosis. The chain is encoded by TRBV10-3 joined to TRBJ2-7; the D gene remains uncertain. The nucleotides are TGTGCCATCAGGAACAAAACGACCTCCTACGAGCAGTACTTC. Its translation reads: CAIRNKTTSYEQYF.